The clone carrying this T cell receptor beta chain was picked up one time. The antigen is undetermined. Only in-frame clones appear in the TCRdb table, and some are missing; sequencing was by immunoSEQ multiplex PCR. Seen here are 25,000 to 30,000 clones, about 78% observed once, and the top ten hold roughly 18%. This entry is derived from a study of neoadjuvant nivolumab and ipilimumab in lung cancer. Regarding the study as a whole: Compared with tumor-adjacent uninvolved lung, resected tumors showed greater richness and clonality. Pathologic regression was not significantly tied to TCR clonality.

V lost 2 bases and J lost 1, with 11 bases in between. Germline-derived CDR1 and CDR2 are MNHEY and SVGAGI. This CDR3 contains 15 residues. The V and J genes are TRBV6-5 and TRBJ1-1, with D unclear. This sample comprised tumor tissue, obtained after neoadjuvant nivolumab, alone or with ipilimumab, at or shortly before surgery. The clonotype comes from an adult with non-small cell lung cancer. The CDR3 region is CASSYHFGGNTEAFF. The CDR3 nucleotides are TGTGCCAGCAGTTACCACTTTGGCGGGAACACTGAAGCTTTCTTT.